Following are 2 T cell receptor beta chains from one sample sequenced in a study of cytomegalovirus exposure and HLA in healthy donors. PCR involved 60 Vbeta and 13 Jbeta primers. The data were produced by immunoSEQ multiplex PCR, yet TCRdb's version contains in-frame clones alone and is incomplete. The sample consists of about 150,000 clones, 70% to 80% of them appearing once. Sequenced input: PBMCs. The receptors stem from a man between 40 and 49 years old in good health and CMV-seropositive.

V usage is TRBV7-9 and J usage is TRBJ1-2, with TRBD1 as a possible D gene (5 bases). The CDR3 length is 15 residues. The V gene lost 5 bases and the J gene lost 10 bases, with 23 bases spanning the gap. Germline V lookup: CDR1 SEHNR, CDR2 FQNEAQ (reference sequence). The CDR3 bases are TGTGCCAGCAGCCTTACTACAGGCCAAGGCCAGCACTACACCTTC. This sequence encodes CASSLTTGQGQHYTF.

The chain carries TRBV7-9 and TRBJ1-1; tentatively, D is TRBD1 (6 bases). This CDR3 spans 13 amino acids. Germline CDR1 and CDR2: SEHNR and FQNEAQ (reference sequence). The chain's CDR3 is CSTGNNMNTEAFF. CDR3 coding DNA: TGTTCCACAGGGAACAACATGAACACTGAAGCTTTCTTT.